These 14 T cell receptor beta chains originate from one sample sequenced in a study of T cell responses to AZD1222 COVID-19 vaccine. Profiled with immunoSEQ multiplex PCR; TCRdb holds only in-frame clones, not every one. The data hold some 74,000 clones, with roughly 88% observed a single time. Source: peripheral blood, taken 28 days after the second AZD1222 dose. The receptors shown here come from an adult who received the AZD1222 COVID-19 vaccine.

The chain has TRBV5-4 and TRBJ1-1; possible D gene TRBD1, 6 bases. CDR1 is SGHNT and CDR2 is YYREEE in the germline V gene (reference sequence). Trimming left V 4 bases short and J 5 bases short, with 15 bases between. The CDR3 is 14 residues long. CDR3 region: CASSLGGARTEAFF. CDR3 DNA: TGTGCCAGCAGCCTCGGGGGGGCACGTACTGAAGCTTTCTTT. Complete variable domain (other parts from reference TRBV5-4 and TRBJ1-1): ETGVTQSPTHLIKTRGQQVTLRCSSQSGHNTVSWYQQALGQGPQFIFQYYREEENGRGNFPPRFSGLQFPNYSSELNVNALELDDSALYLCASSLGGARTEAFFGQGTRLTVV.

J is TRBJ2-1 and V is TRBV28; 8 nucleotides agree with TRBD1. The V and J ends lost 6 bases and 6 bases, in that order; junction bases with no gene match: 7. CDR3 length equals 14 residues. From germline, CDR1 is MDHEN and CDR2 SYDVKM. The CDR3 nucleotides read TGTGCCAGCAGGGGGACAGGATTGTTCAATGAGCAGTTCTTC. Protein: CASRGTGLFNEQFF.

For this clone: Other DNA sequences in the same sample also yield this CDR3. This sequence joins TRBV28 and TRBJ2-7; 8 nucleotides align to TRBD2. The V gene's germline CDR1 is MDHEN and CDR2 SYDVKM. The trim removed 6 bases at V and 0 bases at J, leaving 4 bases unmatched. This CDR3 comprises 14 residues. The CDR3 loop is CASRAGGSSYEQYF. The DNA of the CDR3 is TGTGCCAGCAGGGCGGGGGGCTCCTCCTACGAGCAGTACTTC.

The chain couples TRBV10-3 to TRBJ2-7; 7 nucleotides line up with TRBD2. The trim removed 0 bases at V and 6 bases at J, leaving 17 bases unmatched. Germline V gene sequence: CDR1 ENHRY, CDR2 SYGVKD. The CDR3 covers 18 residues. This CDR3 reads CAISESHPGAAQRGEQYF. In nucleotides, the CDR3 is TGTGCCATCAGTGAGTCGCATCCCGGAGCTGCCCAGCGGGGCGAGCAGTACTTC.

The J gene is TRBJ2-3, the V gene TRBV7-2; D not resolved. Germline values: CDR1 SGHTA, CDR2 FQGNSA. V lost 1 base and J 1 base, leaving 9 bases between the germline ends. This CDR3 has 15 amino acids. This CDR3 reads CASSLDRSRTDTQYF. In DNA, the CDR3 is TGTGCCAGCAGCTTAGATCGGTCCCGCACAGATACGCAGTATTTT.

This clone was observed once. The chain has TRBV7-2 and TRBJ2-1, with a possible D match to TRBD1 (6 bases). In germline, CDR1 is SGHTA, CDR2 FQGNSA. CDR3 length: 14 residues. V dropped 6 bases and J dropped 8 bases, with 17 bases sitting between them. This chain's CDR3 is CASSHGQMWDEQFF. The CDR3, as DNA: TGTGCCAGCAGTCATGGACAGATGTGGGATGAGCAGTTCTTC.

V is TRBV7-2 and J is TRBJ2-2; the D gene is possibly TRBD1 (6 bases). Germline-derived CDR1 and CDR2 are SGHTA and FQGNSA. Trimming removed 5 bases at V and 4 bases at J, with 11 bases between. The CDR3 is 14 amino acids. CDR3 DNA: TGTGCCAGCAGCGGTCGCAGGGGCACCGGGGAGCTGTTTTTT. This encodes CASSGRRGTGELFF.

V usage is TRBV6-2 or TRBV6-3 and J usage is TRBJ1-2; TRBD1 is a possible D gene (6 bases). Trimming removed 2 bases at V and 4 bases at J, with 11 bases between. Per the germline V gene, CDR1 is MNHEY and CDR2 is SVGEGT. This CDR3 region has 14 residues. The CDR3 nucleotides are TGTGCCAGCAGTTACGGCGGGACACTCTATGGCTACACCTTC. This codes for CASSYGGTLYGYTF.

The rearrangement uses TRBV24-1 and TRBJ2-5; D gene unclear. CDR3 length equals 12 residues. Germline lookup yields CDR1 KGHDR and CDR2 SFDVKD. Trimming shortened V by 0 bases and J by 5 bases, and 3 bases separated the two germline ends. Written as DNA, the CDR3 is TGTGCCACCAGTGATTTGAGGGAGACCCAGTACTTC. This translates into CATSDLRETQYF.

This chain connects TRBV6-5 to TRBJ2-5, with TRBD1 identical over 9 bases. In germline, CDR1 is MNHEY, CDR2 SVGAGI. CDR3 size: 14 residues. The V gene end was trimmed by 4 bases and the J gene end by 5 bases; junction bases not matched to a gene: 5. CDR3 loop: CASSSQGARETQYF. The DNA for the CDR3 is TGTGCCAGCAGTTCACAGGGGGCGCGGGAGACCCAGTACTTC.

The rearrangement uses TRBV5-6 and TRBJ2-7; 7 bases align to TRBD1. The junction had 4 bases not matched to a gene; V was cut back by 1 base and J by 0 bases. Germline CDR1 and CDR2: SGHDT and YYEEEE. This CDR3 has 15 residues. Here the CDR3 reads CASSLLDRDSYEQYF. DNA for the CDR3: TGTGCCAGCAGCTTGCTCGACAGGGACTCCTACGAGCAGTACTTC.

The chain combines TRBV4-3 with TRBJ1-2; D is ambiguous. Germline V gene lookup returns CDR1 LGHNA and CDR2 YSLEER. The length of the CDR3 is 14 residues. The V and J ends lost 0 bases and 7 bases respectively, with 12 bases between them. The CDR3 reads CASSQEDRRGGYTF. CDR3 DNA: TGCGCCAGCAGCCAAGAGGATCGCCGGGGTGGCTACACCTTC.

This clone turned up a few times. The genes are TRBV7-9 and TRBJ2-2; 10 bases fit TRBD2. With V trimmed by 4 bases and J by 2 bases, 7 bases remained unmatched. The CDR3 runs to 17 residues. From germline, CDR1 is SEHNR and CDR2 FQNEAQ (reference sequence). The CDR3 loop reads CASSWRLAGVNTGELFF. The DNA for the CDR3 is TGTGCCAGCAGCTGGCGGCTAGCGGGGGTAAACACCGGGGAGCTGTTTTTT.

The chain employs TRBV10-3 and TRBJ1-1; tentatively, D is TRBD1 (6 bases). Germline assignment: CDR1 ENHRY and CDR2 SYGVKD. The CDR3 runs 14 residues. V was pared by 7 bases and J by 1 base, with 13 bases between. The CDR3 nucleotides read TGTGCCATCACCCCAGGACAGACGAACACTGAAGCTTTCTTT. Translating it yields CAITPGQTNTEAFF.